The 21 T cell receptor beta chains reported below all come from one sample, sequenced in a study of CD8 T cells in ankylosing spondylitis. MiXCR, run by TCRdb on the 5' RACE reads, gives a single entry per CDR3 protein. The sample carries some 250,000 distinct CDR3 sequences, 8% to 9.5% recorded once. The material sequenced was blood, either unsorted or a sorted T cell fraction (not recorded which). The receptors stem from a male donor with ankylosing spondylitis or in good health (not recorded which).

This clonotype was detected ten times or more. Here the CDR3 reads CASSLGLRRNNEQFF. CDR3 in DNA: TGTGCCAGCAGCCTAGGACTAAGACGAAACAATGAGCAGTTCTTC. V gene TRBV7-2 combines with J gene TRBJ2-1, with D possibly matching TRBD2 (6 bases). The CDR3 is 15 residues long. Looked up from germline, CDR1 is SGHTA and CDR2 is FQGNSA. V lost 5 bases to trimming and J lost 5 bases, with 16 bases between them.

This clonotype was found a few times. This chain uses TRBV10-3 with TRBJ2-7; D gene uncertain. Germline V gene lookup returns CDR1 ENHRY and CDR2 SYGVKD. The length of the CDR3 is 15 residues. Trimming shortened V by 0 bases and J by 0 bases, and 9 bases separated the two germline ends. The chain's CDR3 is CAISESLVGSYEQYF. In DNA, the CDR3 is TGTGCCATCAGTGAGTCGCTGGTGGGCTCCTACGAGCAGTACTTC.

The rearrangement joins TRBV7-9 to TRBJ2-6; TRBD1 is a possible D gene (5 bases). The ends were cut back, 5 bases at V and 4 bases at J, with 15 bases in the middle. Germline CDR1 is SEHNR and CDR2 is FQNEAQ (reference sequence). CDR3 length: 16 amino acids. Written as DNA, the CDR3 is TGTGCCAGCAGCCCCCCCCCGAGGACAGGGGCCAACGTCCTGACTTTC. This codes for CASSPPPRTGANVLTF.

This clonotype has a count of ten or more. This chain connects TRBV20-1 to TRBJ1-4, with D tentatively TRBD1 (6 bases). This CDR3 is built from 15 residues. Trimming stripped 1 base from V and 8 bases from J, with 17 bases between. Germline V lookup: CDR1 DFQATT, CDR2 SNEGSKA (reference sequence). CDR3 DNA sequence: TGCAGTGCTAGAGTAGGGGGGTCCGTTGGGGAAAAACTGTTTTTT. It is translated as CSARVGGSVGEKLFF.

This clonotype has at least ten counts. This sequence joins TRBV20-1 and TRBJ2-7, with D perhaps given as TRBD1 or TRBD2 (6 bases each). With 3 bases removed from V and 1 base from J, the gap between germline ends came to 10 bases. The CDR3 runs to 13 residues. Germline values: CDR1 DFQATT, CDR2 SNEGSKA (reference sequence). Here the CDR3 DNA reads TGCAGTGCTAGCGGGGGCGATTCCTACGAGCAGTACTTC. The encoded protein is CSASGGDSYEQYF.

This clonotype has a handful of counts. The chain joins TRBV9 to TRBJ2-1; 10 bases match TRBD1. The germline CDR1 and CDR2 sequences are SGDLS and YYNGEE. V lost 0 bases, J lost 9 bases, and 15 bases stayed unmatched. The CDR3 runs to 18 residues. The CDR3 here is CASSVVGSGTGAIGEQFF. In DNA form, the CDR3 reads TGTGCCAGCAGCGTAGTAGGGTCGGGGACAGGGGCTATAGGTGAGCAGTTCTTC.

About this clonotype: The junction departs from the called germline gene at one end, perhaps through a read error. The V call is TRBV29-1, the J call TRBJ2-1; D is unresolved. Germline V gives CDR1 SQVTM, CDR2 ANQGSEA. The CDR3 runs to 12 residues. The CDR3 sequence is CSVHISHNEQFF. Here the CDR3 DNA reads TGCAGCGTCCATATCTCCCACAATGAGCAGTTCTTC.

This clonotype was recorded many times. The chain has TRBV20-1 and TRBJ2-1; weak D call: TRBD1 (6 bases). The CDR3 is 13 residues long. From germline, CDR1 is DFQATT and CDR2 SNEGSKA (reference sequence). V lost 4 bases and J lost 5, with 12 bases in between. The CDR3 sequence is CSATIGQHNEQFF. The CDR3, as DNA: TGCAGTGCTACCATCGGACAGCACAATGAGCAGTTCTTC.

This clonotype was detected ten times or more. J is TRBJ2-2 and V is TRBV5-1; tentatively, D is TRBD1 (5 bases). The length of the CDR3 is 12 residues. V was shortened by 4 bases and J by 6 bases, with 7 bases between the two germline ends. CDR1 SGHRS and CDR2 YFSETQ come from the germline V gene. CDR3 sequence reads: CASSDSPGELFF. Written as DNA, the CDR3 is TGCGCCAGCAGCGACAGCCCCGGGGAGCTGTTTTTT.

This clonotype was seen many times. The CDR3 end shows no conserved phenylalanine or tryptophan, and so a read error is likely. The DNA is omitted, as the CDR3 cannot be located on it reliably, and the CDR3 follows TCRdb's listing. The V and J genes are TRBV3-1 and TRBJ1-1; TRBD1, as called in the table, went unchecked against the DNA. CDR1 and CDR2 (germline): LGHDT, YNNKEL (reference sequence). The CDR3 comprises 13 residues, both ends counted. Here the CDR3 reads CASSATTGGSERL.

This clonotype appeared a few times. The chain recombines TRBV27 with TRBJ2-7, with TRBD2 as a possible D gene (7 bases). The CDR3 runs to 15 residues. V lost 5 bases and J lost 2, with 16 bases in between. The germline CDR1 and CDR2 sequences are MNHEY and SMNVEV (reference sequence). CDR3 DNA sequence: TGTGCCAGCAGTCCCAGCCGGGGGGACACCTACGAGCAGTACTTC. Translating it yields CASSPSRGDTYEQYF.

This clonotype showed up many times. V usage is TRBV5-1 and J usage is TRBJ2-1; D remains unclear. Germline lookup yields CDR1 SGHRS and CDR2 YFSETQ. This CDR3 contains 14 residues. Trimming stripped 0 bases from V and 8 bases from J, with 12 bases between. Here the CDR3 reads CASSLDPGVDEQFF. The DNA of the CDR3 is TGCGCCAGCAGCTTGGACCCGGGCGTGGATGAGCAGTTCTTC. Full variable domain (remainder filled in from reference TRBV5-1 and TRBJ2-1): KAGVTQTPRYLIKTRGQQVTLSCSPISGHRSVSWYQQTPGQGLQFLFEYFSETQRNKGNFPGRFSGRQFSNSRSEMNVSTLELGDSALYLCASSLDPGVDEQFFGPGTRLTVL.

On this clonotype: Just one base apart from a much larger clone, this may be a read error. The chain has TRBV29-1 and TRBJ2-1, with D uncertain. V lost 8 bases, J lost 6 bases, and 23 bases lay in between. Germline V gene data show CDR1 as SQVTM and CDR2 as ANQGSEA. The CDR3 runs 15 residues. The CDR3 protein is CSLASSSLVGNEQFF. The CDR3 DNA reads as TGCAGCCTTGCCAGCTCTTCCCTCGTGGGCAATGAGCAGTTCTTC.

This clonotype was detected only a few times. This chain uses TRBV30 with TRBJ2-5, with TRBD2 as a possible D gene (5 bases). The CDR3 runs to 12 residues. Deletions cut 2 bases from V and 5 bases from J, with 9 bases between. Germline CDR1 is GTSNPN and CDR2 is SVGIG (reference sequence). The CDR3 loop reads CAWSRVAETQYF. The CDR3 DNA follows: TGTGCCTGGAGTAGAGTAGCGGAGACCCAGTACTTC.

This clonotype was counted many times. This chain connects TRBV6-2 or TRBV6-3 to TRBJ2-4; unclear D gene. The V end lost 5 bases, the J end lost 9 bases, and 8 bases lay between the germline ends. Germline V gene sequence: CDR1 MNHEY, CDR2 SVGEGT. The CDR3 runs 11 residues. The CDR3 loop reads CASSTYFIQYF. The CDR3 DNA reads as TGTGCCAGCAGTACCTACTTCATTCAGTACTTC.

In its sample, this clonotype was seen a few times. CDR3 DNA sequence: TGTGCCAGCAGCTTATGGACGGGACAAAACATTCAGTACTTC. Protein product: CASSLWTGQNIQYF. This sequence joins TRBV7-9 and TRBJ2-4; D may correspond to TRBD1 or TRBD2 (5 bases each). The CDR3 length is 14 residues. V lost 2 bases to trimming and J lost 5 bases, with 10 bases between them. CDR1 SEHNR and CDR2 FQNEAQ come from the germline V gene (reference sequence).

This clonotype was counted ten times or more. The chain employs TRBV24-1 and TRBJ1-1; 7 bases fit TRBD1. Per the germline V gene, CDR1 is KGHDR and CDR2 is SFDVKD. Germline trimming cut 9 bases from V and 4 bases from J; bases unmatched to any gene: 4. There are 12 residues in the CDR3. The CDR3 reads CATSGQTTEAFF. In DNA form, the CDR3 reads TGTGCCACCTCGGGACAGACCACTGAAGCTTTCTTT.

As DNA, the CDR3 is TGTGCCAGCAGCCAAGATATAGCGGGGGGGCCCCGGTACTTC. As protein: CASSQDIAGGPRYF. This chain links TRBV4-2 with TRBJ2-4, with 11 nucleotides matching TRBD2. V dropped 0 bases and J dropped 15; count of bases not matched to a gene: 7. Germline V gene sequence: CDR1 LGHNA, CDR2 YNFKEQ. The length of the CDR3 is 14 residues.

This clonotype showed up many times. J is TRBJ2-4 and V is TRBV20-1; weak D call: TRBD2 (6 bases). V lost 6 bases, J lost 1 base, and 16 bases lay in between. CDR3 size: 15 residues. The germline gives CDR1 DFQATT, CDR2 SNEGSKA (reference sequence). CDR3 DNA: TGCAGTGCCAGGGACTCCGGAGGGGCCAAAAACATTCAGTACTTC. The encoded protein is CSARDSGGAKNIQYF.

This clonotype was seen a handful of times. The chain couples TRBV18 to TRBJ1-4; D is possibly TRBD1 (6 bases). Germline V lookup: CDR1 KGHSH, CDR2 LQKENI. Trimming pared 4 bases from V and 5 bases from J, leaving 11 bases between. This CDR3 is 14 amino acids long. CDR3: CASSRDRRNEKLFF. The CDR3 region has the DNA TGTGCCAGCTCACGTGACAGGCGAAATGAAAAACTGTTTTTT. Using reference TRBV18 and TRBJ1-4 for the parts outside the CDR3, the full variable domain is NAGVMQNPRHLVRRRGQEARLRCSPMKGHSHVYWYRQLPEEGLKFMVYLQKENIIDESGMPKERFSAEFPKEGPSILRIQQVVRGDSAAYFCASSRDRRNEKLFFGSGTQLSVL.

Many counts were recorded for this clonotype. The chain carries TRBV3-1 and TRBJ1-6; the D gene is possibly TRBD1 (5 bases). CDR1 and CDR2 from the germline V gene are LGHDT and YNNKEL (reference sequence). The CDR3 sequence is 15 residues long. V shed 1 base and J shed 9 bases, with 13 bases lying between them. As DNA, the CDR3 is TGTGCCAGCAGCCAAGGATTCGGCGGGGGTTCACCCCTCCACTTT. Protein sequence: CASSQGFGGGSPLHF. Looking up the rest from reference TRBV3-1 and TRBJ1-6 gives the full variable domain: DTAVSQTPKYLVTQMGNDKSIKCEQNLGHDTMYWYKQDSKKFLKIMFSYNNKELIINETVPNRFSPKSPDKAHLNLHINSLELGDSAVYFCASSQGFGGGSPLHFGNGTRLTVT.